One sample yielded the 22 T cell receptor beta chains listed below, sequenced in a study of cytomegalovirus exposure and HLA in healthy donors. With 60 Vbeta and 13 Jbeta primers, the PCR was carried out. Method: immunoSEQ multiplex PCR; TCRdb's copy keeps in-frame clones and lacks some. Counted here are approximately 170,000 clones, 80% occurring once; the ten biggest clones make up approximately 10%. Sequencing was performed on PBMCs. The source of these receptors is a man aged 18-30 years in good health and CMV-seropositive.

This clone has only one observation. The chain employs TRBV6-1 and TRBJ1-2; TRBD1 aligns across 10 bases. Germline assignment: CDR1 MNHNS and CDR2 SASEGT. Trimming cost V 6 bases and J 4 bases; bases outside gene matches: 5. The CDR3 totals 14 residues. CDR3 residues: CASRVGQGGYGYTF. Written as DNA, the CDR3 is TGTGCCAGCAGGGTCGGACAGGGGGGCTATGGCTACACCTTC.

V usage is TRBV4-1 and J usage is TRBJ2-7; D unresolved. CDR3 length: 17 amino acids. Trimming pared 1 base from V and 0 bases from J, leaving 16 bases between. Germline lookup yields CDR1 MGHRA and CDR2 YSYEKL. Written as DNA, the CDR3 is TGCGCCAGCAGCCAAGTTCCCCAGGAAACCCGCTCCTACGAGCAGTACTTC. Its translation: CASSQVPQETRSYEQYF.

J is TRBJ2-7 and V is TRBV19, with D perhaps matching TRBD2 (5 bases). The CDR3 extends over 15 amino acids. In germline, CDR1 is LNHDA, CDR2 SQIVND (reference sequence). Trimming pared 6 bases from V and 3 bases from J, leaving 18 bases between. The CDR3: CASRSSASFFYEQYF. CDR3 nucleotides: TGTGCCAGTAGAAGTAGCGCGAGCTTTTTCTACGAGCAGTACTTC.

Written as DNA, the CDR3 is TGTGCCAGCAGCGCCCTCGACAGGGGCTACACCTTC. Its protein is CASSALDRGYTF. The rearrangement joins TRBV2 to TRBJ1-2; possible D gene TRBD1, 6 bases. Looked up from germline, CDR1 is SNHLY and CDR2 is FYNNEI. The CDR3 is made up of 12 amino acids. Trimming stripped 6 bases from V and 8 bases from J, with 13 bases between.

This chain connects TRBV7-8 to TRBJ2-7; 7 nucleotides agree with TRBD2. CDR3 length: 11 amino acids. The junction had 1 base not matched to a gene; V was cut back by 4 bases and J by 7 bases. Germline V CDR1 and CDR2: SGHVS, FQNEAQ. CDR3 coding DNA: TGTGCCAGCAGCTCGGGACTAGAGCAGTACTTC. Its translation: CASSSGLEQYF.

This clone occurred a few times. The J gene is TRBJ1-2, the V gene TRBV7-9, with a weak D call TRBD1 (5 bases). The CDR3 consists of 14 residues. V was clipped by 5 bases and J by 8 bases, with 18 bases between them. Germline V gives CDR1 SEHNR, CDR2 FQNEAQ (reference sequence). The CDR3 here is CASSPHGGGGGYTF. The CDR3 DNA is TGTGCCAGCAGCCCCCATGGTGGGGGAGGGGGCTACACCTTC.

The CDR3 coding sequence is TGTGCCATCAGTGAGACCCGACAGGGAGATGGCTACACCTTC. It specifies CAISETRQGDGYTF. The V gene is TRBV10-3, the J gene TRBJ1-2; 7 positions agree with TRBD1. V was pared by 2 bases and J by 6 bases, with 6 bases of the junction left unmatched. CDR3 length equals 14 residues. Germline lookup yields CDR1 ENHRY and CDR2 SYGVKD.

This chain connects TRBV7-8 to TRBJ1-2; D call uncertain. Deletions cut 5 bases from V and 6 bases from J, with 19 bases between. Germline loops: CDR1 SGHVS, CDR2 FQNEAQ. The CDR3 consists of 15 residues. CDR3 bases: TGTGCCAGCAGCCCGGGTCATAGAAGGGAGGATGGCTACACCTTC. Its translation: CASSPGHRREDGYTF.

The chain is built from TRBV7-6 and TRBJ2-6; maybe TRBD1 (5 bases). Per the germline V gene, CDR1 is SGHVS and CDR2 is FNYEAQ. The CDR3 sequence is 14 residues long. Trimming removed 8 bases at V and 3 bases at J, with 11 bases between. DNA for the CDR3: TGTGCCAGCCAGGGAATTGGTGGGGCCAACGTCCTGACTTTC. This gives the protein CASQGIGGANVLTF.

The V call is TRBV10-3, the J call TRBJ2-7; tentatively, D is TRBD2 (5 bases). Between the trimmed V and J ends, which lost 7 bases and 4 bases, there was a span of 11 bases. This CDR3 is built from 12 residues. Germline assignment: CDR1 ENHRY and CDR2 SYGVKD. CDR3 sequence reads: CAITTSGYEQYF. CDR3 DNA: TGTGCCATCACAACTAGTGGATACGAGCAGTACTTC.

A few counts support this clone. The V gene is TRBV19, the J gene TRBJ2-5, with 7 bases lining up with TRBD2. Germline V gene lookup returns CDR1 LNHDA and CDR2 SQIVND (reference sequence). CDR3 length: 13 amino acids. V gave up 7 bases and J gave up 3 bases; unmatched junction bases: 5. DNA of the CDR3: TGTGCCAGTAATGGTGGGGGGGAAGAGACCCAGTACTTC. Translated: CASNGGGEETQYF. The complete variable domain, with remaining parts taken from reference TRBV19 and TRBJ2-5, reads DGGITQSPKYLFRKEGQNVTLSCEQNLNHDAMYWYRQDPGQGLRLIYYSQIVNDFQKGDIAEGYSVSREKKESFPLTVTSAQKNPTAFYLCASNGGGEETQYFGPGTRLLVL.

As to this clone: The sample has other DNA sequences that encode this CDR3 too. The rearrangement uses TRBV4-3 and TRBJ2-5; D gene uncertain. V lost 0 bases and J 5 bases, leaving 7 bases between the germline ends. This CDR3 is built from 13 residues. In germline, CDR1 is LGHNA, CDR2 YSLEER. The CDR3 region has the DNA TGCGCCAGCAGCCAAGATAGGCGGGAGACCCAGTACTTC. It translates to CASSQDRRETQYF.

The chain uses TRBV6-5 and TRBJ2-7, with 7 bases that match TRBD2. V trimming: 6 bases; J trimming: 3 bases; junction bases outside the gene matches: 5. The CDR3 covers 13 residues. Germline V lookup: CDR1 MNHEY, CDR2 SVGAGI. The CDR3 nucleotides read TGTGCCAGCAGGAATGGGGGGGGCTACGAGCAGTACTTC. This translates into CASRNGGGYEQYF.

In DNA, the CDR3 is TGTGCCAGCAGTTTGGGCAGGGGAATTTACGAGCAGTACTTC. It specifies CASSLGRGIYEQYF. J is TRBJ2-7 and V is TRBV6-5; D possibly corresponds to TRBD1 (6 bases). CDR1 is MNHEY and CDR2 is SVGAGI in the germline V gene. The V end was cut by 4 bases, the J end by 4 bases, with 14 bases between. The CDR3 extends over 14 amino acids.

This clone has just one count. The chain carries TRBV7-9 and TRBJ2-3; TRBD2 matches at 7 bases. Germline V gene data show CDR1 as SEHNR and CDR2 as FQNEAQ (reference sequence). Losses at the gene ends were 5 bases for V and 4 bases for J; bases not matched to a gene: 9. The CDR3 is made up of 15 amino acids. CDR3 nucleotide sequence: TGTGCCAGCAGCGCAGCGGGACCCCCCCCAGATACGCAGTATTTT. The encoded protein is CASSAAGPPPDTQYF. Using reference TRBV7-9 and TRBJ2-3 for the parts outside the CDR3, the full variable domain is DTGVSQNPRHKITKRGQNVTFRCDPISEHNRLYWYRQTLGQGPEFLTYFQNEAQLEKSRLLSDRFSAERPKGSFSTLEIQRTEQGDSAMYLCASSAAGPPPDTQYFGPGTRLTVL.

J is TRBJ2-3 and V is TRBV5-8; D is ambiguous. The CDR3 consists of 15 residues. The germline CDR1 and CDR2 sequences are SGHTS and YDEGEE. V dropped 0 bases and J dropped 0 bases, with 8 bases sitting between them. CDR3 loop: CASSLADSSTDTQYF. The CDR3 nucleotides are TGTGCCAGCAGCTTGGCAGATTCTAGCACAGATACGCAGTATTTT.

With respect to this clone: This CDR3 fails to terminate in the conserved phenylalanine or tryptophan, so it likely reflects a read error. This chain links TRBV6-1 with TRBJ1-6; D perhaps matches TRBD1 (6 bases). The CDR3 contains 15 residues. The V gene's germline CDR1 is MNHNS and CDR2 SASEGT. Between the trimmed V and J ends, which lost 2 bases and 6 bases, there was a span of 11 bases. CDR3 protein: CASSEMIQGNSPLHL. CDR3 DNA sequence: TGTGCCAGCAGTGAAATGATACAGGGTAATTCACCCCTCCACCTT.

This clone was counted between two and nine times. Other nucleotide sequences from this sample produce the same CDR3. The chain couples TRBV28 to TRBJ2-2; D possibly corresponds to TRBD1 (5 bases). Germline CDR1 MDHEN, CDR2 SYDVKM. Deletions cut 3 bases from V and 3 bases from J, with 11 bases between. The CDR3 contains 15 residues. This CDR3 reads CASSLGQVDTGELFF. The CDR3 region has the DNA TGTGCCAGCAGTTTGGGGCAGGTCGACACCGGGGAGCTGTTTTTT.

The chain couples TRBV25-1 to TRBJ1-2; D not resolved. This CDR3 region has 11 residues. The V and J ends lost 3 bases and 8 bases respectively, with 7 bases between them. Germline CDR1 MGHDK, CDR2 SYGVNS. The CDR3 DNA follows: TGTGCCAGCAGTGAGTCAGGCGGCTACACCTTC. It codes for CASSESGGYTF.

The chain employs TRBV11-2 and TRBJ1-4; a possible D gene is TRBD1 (6 bases). The CDR3 contains 17 residues. Germline loops: CDR1 SGHAT, CDR2 FQNNGV. Trimming cost V 2 bases and J 2 bases, with 15 bases left between them. The CDR3 DNA reads as TGTGCCAGCAGCTTAAAGGGCAGGGGAACCACTAATGAAAAACTGTTTTTT. Protein: CASSLKGRGTTNEKLFF.

This chain connects TRBV6-5 to TRBJ1-4; possible D gene TRBD1, 6 bases. Trimming pared 6 bases from V and 6 bases from J, leaving 14 bases between. CDR1 is MNHEY and CDR2 is SVGAGI in the germline V gene. This CDR3 has 14 amino acids. CDR3 in DNA: TGTGCCAGCAGCCCGGACAGCAGGGATGAAAAACTGTTTTTT. It translates to CASSPDSRDEKLFF.

This sequence joins TRBV9 and TRBJ2-1, with TRBD2 matching over 10 bases. The germline CDR1 and CDR2 sequences are SGDLS and YYNGEE. V was clipped by 0 bases and J by 2 bases; unmatched bases: 11. This CDR3 region has 19 residues. The CDR3 reads CASSVASGTSALTYNEQFF. CDR3 bases: TGTGCCAGCAGCGTAGCTTCCGGGACTAGCGCGCTAACCTACAATGAGCAGTTCTTC.